Following are 19 T cell receptor beta chains from one sample sequenced in a study of blood T cell repertoires in COVID-19. TCRdb keeps only in-frame clones here, not all; method: immunoSEQ multiplex PCR. Of around 100,000 clones in the sample, about 86% are singletons; the top ten hold 6.3%. Sequencing was performed on peripheral blood. The receptor set was obtained from a man between 60 and 70 years old with acute or convalescent COVID-19.

The CDR3 region has the DNA TGTGCCAGTAGATCGGGGGGGCGGAATCAGCCCCAGCATTTT. Its protein is CASRSGGRNQPQHF. This chain connects TRBV19 to TRBJ1-5; possibly TRBD1 for D (6 bases). This CDR3 is built from 14 residues. V dropped 6 bases and J dropped 4 bases, with 13 bases sitting between them. Germline V gives CDR1 LNHDA, CDR2 SQIVND (reference sequence).

The chain combines TRBV5-1 with TRBJ2-1; 9 bases agree with TRBD1. Germline V gene lookup returns CDR1 SGHRS and CDR2 YFSETQ. With 0 bases clipped from V and 8 bases from J, the junction kept 6 bases outside the gene matches. The CDR3 runs 15 residues. The CDR3 is CASSLDGQGRDEQFF. In DNA, the CDR3 is TGCGCCAGCAGCTTGGACGGACAGGGGAGGGATGAGCAGTTCTTC.

This chain links TRBV10-1 with TRBJ2-7; D remains unclear. This CDR3 contains 12 residues. Trimming shortened V by 2 bases and J by 1 base, and 3 bases separated the two germline ends. Germline lookup yields CDR1 WNHNN and CDR2 SYGVQD (reference sequence). CDR3 DNA sequence: TGCGCCAGCAGTGAGACATCCTACGAGCAGTACTTC. This encodes CASSETSYEQYF.

The V gene is TRBV29-1, the J gene TRBJ1-2; 11 nucleotides line up with TRBD1. After removal of 7 bases from V and 6 bases from J, the junction contained 7 bases not matched to a gene. Germline CDR1 is SQVTM and CDR2 is ANQGSEA. The CDR3 is 13 amino acids. The CDR3 protein is CSAGPGQGDGYTF. CDR3 DNA sequence: TGCAGCGCGGGACCGGGACAGGGGGATGGCTACACCTTC.

The rearrangement links TRBV5-4 to TRBJ1-2; D is unclear. The V and J ends lost 3 bases and 9 bases respectively, with 18 bases between them. Germline V CDR1 and CDR2: SGHNT, YYREEE (reference sequence). The CDR3 is made up of 14 amino acids. DNA of the CDR3: TGTGCCAGCAGCTGGGGAACGGGCCGCGGGAGCTACACCTTC. Amino acid sequence: CASSWGTGRGSYTF.

V and J are TRBV5-6 and TRBJ2-7; a possible D gene is TRBD2 (7 bases). Germline V gene sequence: CDR1 SGHDT, CDR2 YYEEEE. Trimming removed 4 bases at V and 5 bases at J, with 16 bases between. The CDR3 covers 14 residues. The chain's CDR3 is CASSPPGGGNEQYF. In DNA form, the CDR3 reads TGTGCCAGCAGCCCCCCGGGGGGCGGAAACGAGCAGTACTTC.

The V gene is TRBV25-1, the J gene TRBJ1-2; the D gene is possibly TRBD1 (6 bases). V lost 5 bases, J lost 4 bases, and 20 bases lay in between. Germline V lookup: CDR1 MGHDK, CDR2 SYGVNS. This CDR3 has 16 amino acids. This CDR3 is CASSRNSAGESYGYTF. CDR3 nucleotides: TGTGCCAGCAGTCGGAATTCTGCAGGGGAATCCTATGGCTACACCTTC.

The chain couples TRBV19 to TRBJ1-2; the match to TRBD1 covers 9 bases. This CDR3 comprises 14 residues. Germline V gives CDR1 LNHDA, CDR2 SQIVND (reference sequence). The V segment lost 7 bases and the J segment 7 bases; nucleotides outside the gene matches: 10. The CDR3 is CASTQTGGFGGYTF. DNA for the CDR3: TGTGCCAGTACCCAGACAGGGGGATTTGGTGGCTACACCTTC.

V and J are TRBV12-3 or TRBV12-4 and TRBJ1-1; 7 nucleotides agree with TRBD1. This CDR3 is built from 12 residues. V shed 3 bases and J 6 bases; nucleotides not matched to a gene: 1. CDR3 bases: TGTGCCAGCAGTTTTGGACAGGCTGAAGCTTTCTTT. Its translation: CASSFGQAEAFF.

This chain uses TRBV3-1 (or the pseudogene TRBV3-2) with TRBJ2-1; 8 nucleotides line up with TRBD1. CDR1 and CDR2 from the germline V gene are LGHDT and YNNKEL (reference sequence). V shed 2 bases, J shed 5 bases, and the junction held 8 bases outside the gene matches. This CDR3 comprises 16 residues. The CDR3 nucleotides read TGTGCCAGCAGCCAAACAAACAGGGGGAACCACAATGAGCAGTTCTTC. It encodes CASSQTNRGNHNEQFF.

The V call is TRBV19, the J call TRBJ1-2, with D possibly matching TRBD1 (6 bases). In germline, CDR1 is LNHDA, CDR2 SQIVND (reference sequence). This CDR3 spans 16 amino acids. The V end lost 3 bases, the J end lost 0 bases, and 14 bases lay between the germline ends. The CDR3 protein is CASSMTGTPANYGYTF. CDR3 nucleotides: TGTGCCAGTAGTATGACTGGGACACCCGCTAACTATGGCTACACCTTC.

The rearrangement uses TRBV15 and TRBJ1-2; D is possibly TRBD1 (5 bases). The CDR3 covers 13 residues. Looked up from germline, CDR1 is LNHNV and CDR2 is YYDKDF (reference sequence). Between the trimmed V and J ends, which lost 5 bases and 2 bases, there was a span of 9 bases. The CDR3 DNA sequence: TGTGCCACCAGCCCCGCAGGGAACTATGGCTACACCTTC. Its translation: CATSPAGNYGYTF. The complete variable domain, with remaining parts taken from reference TRBV15 and TRBJ1-2, reads DAMVIQNPRYQVTQFGKPVTLSCSQTLNHNVMYWYQQKSSQAPKLLFHYYDKDFNNEADTPDNFQSRRPNTSFCFLDIRSPGLGDTAMYLCATSPAGNYGYTFGSGTRLTVV.

This clone was detected only once. The chain uses TRBV5-1 and TRBJ2-3; D unresolved. V lost 5 bases to trimming and J lost 5 bases, with 9 bases between them. Germline CDR1 is SGHRS and CDR2 is YFSETQ. The CDR3 is 12 residues long. CDR3 bases: TGCGCCAGCAGGGATTCAGGAGATACGCAGTATTTT. Translated, it gives CASRDSGDTQYF. The variable domain in full, with the rest retrieved from reference TRBV5-1 and TRBJ2-3, is KAGVTQTPRYLIKTRGQQVTLSCSPISGHRSVSWYQQTPGQGLQFLFEYFSETQRNKGNFPGRFSGRQFSNSRSEMNVSTLELGDSALYLCASRDSGDTQYFGPGTRLTVL.

The V gene is TRBV19, the J gene TRBJ1-1; 7 bases are shared with TRBD1. Germline V gene lookup returns CDR1 LNHDA and CDR2 SQIVND (reference sequence). J lost 8 bases, V lost 5 bases, and 5 bases had no gene match. The CDR3 consists of 12 residues. The CDR3 is CASSDPGQEAFF. The CDR3 DNA sequence: TGTGCCAGTAGTGACCCGGGACAGGAAGCTTTCTTT.

The chain recombines TRBV7-8 with TRBJ2-1; 9 nucleotides match TRBD2. The CDR3 totals 15 residues. Trimming took 5 bases from V and 4 from J; bases not matched to a gene: 6. Per germline, CDR1 SGHVS and CDR2 FQNEAQ. The CDR3 coding sequence is TGTGCCAGCAGCGATGAAGCGGGGGGATACAATGAGCAGTTCTTC. Translated, it gives CASSDEAGGYNEQFF.

The chain employs TRBV4-1 and TRBJ2-1, with TRBD2 as a possible D gene (5 bases). Germline V gene data show CDR1 as MGHRA and CDR2 as YSYEKL. The CDR3 covers 15 residues. V was pared by 4 bases and J by 8 bases, with 18 bases between. The CDR3 bases are TGCGCCAGCAGCCCGATGGAGGAGAGCGCGGATGAGCAGTTCTTC. It specifies CASSPMEESADEQFF.

The V and J genes are TRBV4-3 and TRBJ2-3; D is possibly TRBD1 (6 bases). V lost 0 bases to trimming and J lost 1 base, with 11 bases between them. The CDR3 spans 16 residues. In germline, CDR1 is LGHNA, CDR2 YSLEER. The DNA of the CDR3 is TGCGCCAGCAGCCAAGATCGAGGGGGTGGCACAGATACGCAGTATTTT. Translated, it gives CASSQDRGGGTDTQYF.

The chain has TRBV27 and TRBJ1-2; 7 bases match TRBD1. The CDR3 loop spans 14 amino acids. Germline values: CDR1 MNHEY, CDR2 SMNVEV (reference sequence). With 7 bases clipped from V and 8 bases from J, the junction kept 13 bases outside the gene matches. CDR3 nucleotides: TGTGCCAGCACCCAACAGGGGCCTGGGGGGGGCTACACCTTC. Its translation: CASTQQGPGGGYTF.

The genes are TRBV18 and TRBJ2-6; tentative D call: TRBD2 (7 bases). Deletions cut 6 bases from V and 0 bases from J, with 9 bases between. This CDR3 region has 15 residues. Germline V CDR1 and CDR2: KGHSH, LQKENI. CDR3 DNA: TGTGCCAGCTCCGGGGGGCTCTCTGGGGCCAACGTCCTGACTTTC. It codes for CASSGGLSGANVLTF.